This entry lists 10 T cell receptor beta chains sequenced from one sample in a study of blood T cell repertoires in COVID-19. This table comes from immunoSEQ multiplex PCR, and its TCRdb copy is limited to in-frame clones, with some not included. The repertoire holds 160,000 or so clones, with 80% to 90% as singletons. Sequenced: peripheral blood. The receptors here all came from a woman between 65 and 79 years old with acute or convalescent COVID-19.

This chain links TRBV11-2 with TRBJ2-7; maybe TRBD1 (6 bases). The CDR3 is made up of 16 amino acids. V lost 1 base, J lost 7 bases, and 20 bases lay in between. In germline, CDR1 is SGHAT, CDR2 FQNNGV. In nucleotides, the CDR3 is TGTGCCAGCAGCTTAGGGCGTGTGGGGGCAGCTCCGGAGCAGTACTTC. Translating it yields CASSLGRVGAAPEQYF.

This clone was recorded once. V usage is TRBV27 and J usage is TRBJ1-6, with a tentative D call TRBD1 (6 bases). Trimming removed 5 bases at V and 7 bases at J, with 6 bases between. The CDR3 sequence is 12 residues long. Germline assignment: CDR1 MNHEY and CDR2 SMNVEV (reference sequence). CDR3 sequence reads: CASSRGNSPLHF. The CDR3 DNA reads TGTGCCAGCAGTAGGGGGAATTCACCCCTCCACTTT.

Only one count was recorded for this clone. CDR3 coding DNA: TGTGCCAGCAGTTTGGCCCTCAGGTTGACTGAAGCTTTCTTT. It specifies CASSLALRLTEAFF. The chain links TRBV28 to TRBJ1-1; the D is unclear. The CDR3 runs to 14 residues. Germline values: CDR1 MDHEN, CDR2 SYDVKM. V was clipped by 3 bases and J by 5 bases, with 13 bases between them.

V and J are TRBV5-8 and TRBJ1-4; a weak D match, TRBD1 (5 bases). CDR3 length: 13 amino acids. Germline CDR1 reads SGHTS; CDR2 reads YDEGEE. Trimming shortened V by 6 bases and J by 4 bases, and 10 bases separated the two germline ends. This chain's CDR3 is CASIRRGNEKLFF. CDR3 bases: TGTGCCAGCATCCGTAGGGGTAATGAAAAACTGTTTTTT.

The count of this clone is one. V and J are TRBV4-3 and TRBJ1-1; no firm D call. This CDR3 contains 17 residues. V shed 0 bases and J shed 4 bases, with 18 bases lying between them. Germline V gene sequence: CDR1 LGHNA, CDR2 YSLEER. As DNA, the CDR3 is TGCGCCAGCAGCCAAGATTCCCCGGCGGGATGGGGCACTGAAGCTTTCTTT. It translates to CASSQDSPAGWGTEAFF.

Written as DNA, the CDR3 is TGTGCCAGCAAGGGGGCAGGACTTTCTGGAAACACCATATATTTT. This sequence encodes CASKGAGLSGNTIYF. The chain is built from TRBV28 and TRBJ1-3, with 7 nucleotides matching TRBD1. Trimming at V came to 7 bases and at J to 1 base, leaving 7 bases not matched to a gene. Germline CDR1 MDHEN, CDR2 SYDVKM. CDR3 length equals 15 residues.

V is TRBV5-1 and J is TRBJ2-5; 8 bases fit TRBD2. Germline CDR1 and CDR2: SGHRS and YFSETQ. J lost 8 bases, V lost 4 bases, and 10 bases had no gene match. This CDR3 region has 14 residues. As DNA, the CDR3 is TGCGCCAGCAGCGCACTAGCGGACCCGCCCACCCAGTACTTC. It yields the protein CASSALADPPTQYF.

The CDR3 region has the DNA TGTGCCAGCAGCTGGGGACAGGGTATAGGCACAGATACGCAGTATTTT. Translation: CASSWGQGIGTDTQYF. V is TRBV7-9 and J is TRBJ2-3; TRBD1 matches 9 bases. V lost 4 bases and J lost 1; bases outside the gene matches: 6. The CDR3 has 16 residues. Germline values: CDR1 SEHNR, CDR2 FQNEAQ (reference sequence).

The V gene is TRBV3-1 (or the pseudogene TRBV3-2), the J gene TRBJ2-5; possibly TRBD1 for D (5 bases). Trimming cost V 1 base and J 1 base, with 19 bases left between them. Germline V gene data show CDR1 as LGHDT and CDR2 as YNNKEL (reference sequence). The CDR3 loop spans 18 amino acids. The CDR3: CASSQGFWGSPTQETQYF. The CDR3 DNA reads TGTGCCAGCAGCCAAGGGTTTTGGGGCAGCCCTACCCAAGAGACCCAGTACTTC.

The chain combines TRBV24-1 with TRBJ1-2; weak D call: TRBD1 (6 bases). The germline gives CDR1 KGHDR, CDR2 SFDVKD. The CDR3 loop spans 12 amino acids. V lost 7 bases and J 9 bases, leaving 14 bases between the germline ends. In DNA form, the CDR3 reads TGTGCCACCAGCGGTACAGGGCCTAGCTACACCTTC. It translates to CATSGTGPSYTF.